The 2 T cell receptor beta chains in this list originate from one sample, sequenced in a study of shared clonotypes between healthy human individuals. Produced via immunoSEQ multiplex PCR; TCRdb's table is partial and in-frame only. Seen here are some 500,000 clones, roughly 95% observed once, and the top ten hold approximately 0.067%. Source material: naive CD4+ T cells sorted from blood. This sample's subset: CD45RA+ positively selected. These receptors were collected from a woman between 25 and 40 years old in good health.

The V call is TRBV11-3, the J call TRBJ2-2; D call uncertain. CDR3 length: 14 amino acids. Germline V gene data show CDR1 as SGHNT and CDR2 as YENEEA. V lost 5 bases, J lost 2 bases, and 9 bases lay in between. CDR3 loop: CASSHPPNTGELFF. CDR3 nucleotide sequence: TGTGCCAGCAGCCATCCCCCCAACACCGGGGAGCTGTTTTTT.

The chain combines TRBV18 with TRBJ2-5, with no clear D. Germline-derived CDR1 and CDR2 are KGHSH and LQKENI. The CDR3 runs to 14 residues. The ends were cut back, 4 bases at V and 0 bases at J, with 9 bases in the middle. The CDR3 spells CASSRIPNQETQYF. CDR3 DNA sequence: TGTGCCAGCTCACGGATTCCGAACCAAGAGACCCAGTACTTC.